The rows below give T cell receptor beta chains drawn from one sample of a study of OX40 agonist ivuxolimab in advanced cancers. Produced via immunoSEQ multiplex PCR; TCRdb's table is partial and in-frame only. The sample yields around 79,000 clones, about nine tenths seen once. Specimen: CD4+ or CD8+ T cells sorted from blood, collected in a trial of the OX40 agonist ivuxolimab. These receptors were taken from an adult with an advanced solid tumor such as melanoma, head and neck, liver or kidney cancer. Both conserved end residues are part of each CDR3. A D gene is named only where the DNA matches it firmly. Expanded clones are given a class, and other clones once, few, many or no size at all.

d_call j_call clone_size v_call cdr3_aa cdr3_nt
- TRBJ1-3 - TRBV28 CASSTGVRGNTIYF TGTGCCAGCAGTACCGGGGTTCGAGGAAACACCATATATTTT
- TRBJ1-2 - TRBV19 CATKRGQSQSYGYTF TGCGCCACGAAAAGAGGACAGTCCCAAAGCTATGGCTACACCTTC
- TRBJ2-7 - TRBV30 CAWTPLAGSYEQYF TGTGCCTGGACCCCTTTGGCAGGCTCCTACGAGCAGTACTTC
- TRBJ2-2 few TRBV7-2 CASRLAVNTGELFF TGTGCCAGCCGATTGGCGGTGAACACCGGGGAGCTGTTTTTT
- TRBJ1-4 - TRBV28 CASSPYGFDSPGFF TGTGCCAGCAGTCCTTATGGGTTCGACAGCCCCGGATTTTTT
- TRBJ2-3 - TRBV5-1 CASSLEYTDTQYF TGCGCCAGCAGCTTGGAGTACACAGATACGCAGTATTTT
- TRBJ2-1 - TRBV19 CASTKSGYNEQFF TGTGCCAGTACTAAAAGCGGTTACAATGAGCAGTTCTTC
- TRBJ1-1 once TRBV5-6 CASSLGRFTEAFF TGTGCCAGCAGCTTGGGCAGGTTCACTGAAGCTTTCTTT
- TRBJ1-5 once TRBV2 CASSESLPDQPQHF TGTGCCAGCAGTGAATCCCTGCCGGATCAGCCCCAGCATTTT
TRBD1 TRBJ2-3 - TRBV29-1 CSAGQGTSTDTQYF TGCAGCGCGGGACAGGGCACTAGCACAGATACGCAGTATTTT
TRBD1 TRBJ1-6 - TRBV28 CASRIYSTGGVSPLHF TGTGCCAGCAGGATCTACTCAACAGGGGGGGTTTCACCCCTCCACTTT
- TRBJ2-5 - TRBV14 CASSQTTGMRETQYF TGTGCCAGCAGCCAGACTACAGGGATGCGGGAGACCCAGTACTTC
- TRBJ2-4 - TRBV7-2 CASSLVRGKNIQYF TGTGCCAGCAGCTTAGTCAGGGGCAAAAACATTCAGTACTTC
TRBD1 TRBJ2-5 - TRBV28 CASSWGATGGQETQYF TGTGCCAGCAGCTGGGGAGCTACAGGGGGCCAGGAGACCCAGTACTTC
TRBD1 TRBJ2-5 - TRBV6-6 CASSYSAAGGQETQYF TGTGCCAGCAGTTACTCAGCTGCAGGGGGACAAGAGACCCAGTACTTC
- TRBJ1-1 - TRBV7-8 CASSSGRLNTEAFF TGTGCCAGCAGCTCGGGCAGGCTGAACACTGAAGCTTTCTTT
TRBD2 TRBJ2-5 - TRBV14 CASRRIAGETQYF TGTGCCAGCAGGCGAATAGCGGGAGAGACCCAGTACTTC
TRBD1 TRBJ1-1 - TRBV7-9 CASSPTRGQGGEAFF TGTGCCAGCAGCCCCACTCGTGGACAGGGTGGGGAAGCTTTCTTT
- TRBJ2-7 - TRBV21-1 CASKFPYEQYF TGTGCCAGCAAGTTTCCCTACGAGCAGTACTTC
- TRBJ1-5 - TRBV6-1 CASSELVGNQPQHF TGTGCCAGCAGTGAATTAGTAGGCAATCAGCCCCAGCATTTT
- TRBJ2-2 - TRBV7-3 CASRGAANTGELFF TGTGCCAGCCGGGGGGCAGCTAACACCGGGGAGCTGTTTTTT
TRBD1 TRBJ1-4 - TRBV30 CAWSEGQGLTTNEKLFF TGTGCCTGGAGTGAGGGACAGGGGCTAACAACTAATGAAAAACTGTTTTTT
- TRBJ2-5 - TRBV5-6 CASSFGGGETQYF TGTGCCAGCAGCTTCGGGGGCGGGGAGACCCAGTACTTC
TRBD1 TRBJ2-7 - TRBV5-1 CASSPGQVYSYEQYF TGCGCCAGCAGCCCGGGACAGGTGTACTCCTACGAGCAGTACTTC
TRBD2 TRBJ2-7 - TRBV28 CASSHGTSGTYEQYF TGTGCCAGCAGTCACGGGACTAGCGGGACTTACGAGCAGTACTTC
- TRBJ2-7 - TRBV5-1 CASSLLTEPSYEQYF TGCGCCAGCAGCTTACTCACAGAACCCTCCTACGAGCAGTACTTC
TRBD2 TRBJ2-1 once TRBV5-8 CASSWGLANNEQFF TGTGCCAGCAGCTGGGGACTAGCTAACAATGAGCAGTTCTTC
- TRBJ1-3 - TRBV10-3 CAISEWGNISGNTIYF TGTGCCATCAGTGAGTGGGGGAACATCTCTGGAAACACCATATATTTT
- TRBJ2-7 - TRBV5-1 CASSTKSGGQYEQYF TGCGCCAGCAGCACAAAAAGTGGGGGGCAGTACGAGCAGTACTTC
TRBD1 TRBJ1-2 - TRBV9 CASSVSSGGGDGYTF TGTGCCAGCAGCGTATCATCAGGAGGGGGCGATGGCTACACCTTC
TRBD1 TRBJ1-5 - TRBV6-1 CASSERDRAGNQPQHF TGTGCCAGCAGTGAGAGAGACAGGGCCGGCAATCAGCCCCAGCATTTT
- TRBJ2-2 once TRBV11-2 CASSQEGRSWTGELFF TGTGCCAGCAGCCAAGAGGGGCGGAGTTGGACCGGGGAGCTGTTTTTT
TRBD2 TRBJ2-1 - TRBV5-6 CASSSSGRGEQFF TGTGCCAGCAGCTCTAGCGGGAGGGGTGAGCAGTTCTTC
TRBD1 TRBJ1-1 - TRBV5-4 CASSLKNRGRAEAFF TGTGCCAGCAGCTTAAAGAACAGGGGTCGGGCTGAAGCTTTCTTT
TRBD2 TRBJ2-1 - TRBV7-3 CASSPEHPGGPFHYNEQFF TGTGCCAGCAGCCCCGAACATCCGGGAGGCCCCTTCCATTACAATGAGCAGTTCTTC
TRBD2 TRBJ2-1 - TRBV28 CASSSPGSGSGYYNEQFF TGTGCCAGCAGTTCCCCAGGAAGCGGGAGCGGTTATTACAATGAGCAGTTCTTC
TRBD1 TRBJ1-1 - TRBV5-1 CASSLGRTGGVTEAFF TGCGCCAGCAGCTTGGGGAGGACAGGGGGCGTAACTGAAGCTTTCTTT
- TRBJ2-1 - TRBV5-1 CASSLVLSDNEQFF TGCGCCAGCAGCTTGGTACTTAGCGACAATGAGCAGTTCTTC
- TRBJ1-4 once TRBV5-8 CASSLPATNEKLFF TGTGCCAGCAGCTTACCGGCAACTAATGAAAAACTGTTTTTT
- TRBJ2-7 - TRBV11-2 CASSLTVGYEQYF TGTGCCAGCAGCTTGACAGTTGGCTACGAGCAGTACTTC
TRBD1 TRBJ1-5 - TRBV19 CASNSLDRGNNQPQHF TGTGCCAGTAACTCCCTCGACAGGGGGAACAATCAGCCCCAGCATTTT
- TRBJ1-2 once TRBV7-2 CASSLAGGYGYTF TGTGCCAGCAGCTTAGCGGGGGGCTATGGCTACACCTTC
TRBD2 TRBJ2-7 once TRBV6-1 CASGVAGVGYEQYF TGTGCCAGCGGGGTAGCGGGAGTCGGGTACGAGCAGTACTTC
- TRBJ1-2 - TRBV6-6 CASSYSAGLSGYTF TGTGCCAGCAGTTACTCTGCAGGGCTATCTGGCTACACCTTC
TRBD1 TRBJ1-5 - TRBV28 CASNQDRNNQPQHF TGTGCCAGCAACCAGGACAGGAACAATCAGCCCCAGCATTTT
- TRBJ2-3 - TRBV28 CASSLPWGAGGTDTQYF TGTGCCAGCAGTCTTCCCTGGGGGGCCGGGGGTACAGATACGCAGTATTTT
TRBD2 TRBJ2-3 - TRBV6-6 CASSYERERGTDTQYF TGTGCCAGCAGTTACGAGCGGGAGAGGGGCACAGATACGCAGTATTTT
- TRBJ2-7 - TRBV28 CASSPPGAYEGKYF TGTGCCAGCAGTCCGCCTGGGGCCTACGAGGGGAAGTACTTC
- TRBJ2-2 - TRBV28 CASRIRTGGELFF TGTGCCAGCAGGATTCGGACGGGCGGGGAGCTGTTTTTT
- TRBJ1-1 once TRBV6-6 CASSGAGGAFF TGTGCCAGCAGTGGCGCGGGGGGTGCTTTCTTT
- TRBJ2-3 - TRBV16 CASSQSEGTDTQYF TGTGCCAGCAGCCAATCTGAAGGGACAGATACGCAGTATTTT
- TRBJ1-4 - TRBV11-2 CASSLRRSGGEKLFF TGTGCCAGCAGCTTAAGGCGGAGTGGGGGGGAAAAACTGTTTTTT
- TRBJ2-7 - TRBV21-1 CASSKAGAHEQYF TGTGCCAGCAGCAAAGCTGGGGCCCACGAGCAGTACTTC
- TRBJ1-1 - TRBV6-5 CASSAWTARSEAFF TGTGCCAGCAGTGCGTGGACAGCGCGCTCTGAAGCTTTCTTT
- TRBJ1-1 - TRBV20-1 CSASVEAFF TGCAGTGCCTCCGTTGAAGCTTTCTTT
TRBD1 TRBJ2-7 - TRBV28 CASSSPGTGPYEQYF TGTGCCAGCAGTTCCCCCGGGACAGGGCCCTACGAGCAGTACTTC
- TRBJ2-5 - TRBV5-1 CASSDSQETQYF TGCGCCAGTAGCGACAGCCAAGAGACCCAGTACTTC